This T cell receptor (beta chain) was retrieved from a study of CD8+CD57+ T cells in acquired aplastic anemia. The wider study: DNA per sorted CD4+ or CD8+ sample ranged roughly 0.17 to 27.4 ug, averaging roughly 3.3 ug. In CD4+ cells, healthy donors produced an average of about 10 million reads.

V was shortened by 2 bases and J by 4 bases, with 20 bases between the two germline ends. Germline lookup yields CDR1 LGHNT and CDR2 FRNRAP. This CDR3 is built from 17 residues. Many counts were recorded for this clonotype. Its antigen is unknown. Study conclusions and caveats: About 28 sequences, all CD8+ CDR3, were shared between patients and controls. Controls did not differ significantly from patients in CD8+ Simpson's diversity.

The study profiled TCR beta VDJ and CDR3 using genomic DNA as template. One entry per CDR3 protein, called by TCRdb with MiXCR from the reads. The sample consists of 200,000 to 250,000 distinct CDR3 sequences, 60% to 65% of them appearing once. This sequence was found in a human donor in good health. V usage is TRBV12-5 and J usage is TRBJ2-5; D gene uncertain. The specimen was sorted CD4+, CD8+, or CD8+CD57+ T cells (not recorded which) from PBMCs. The CDR3 is CASGLPPLAGFGETQYF. CDR3 DNA: TGTGCTAGTGGTTTGCCTCCCCTCGCCGGCTTTGGAGAGACCCAGTACTTC.